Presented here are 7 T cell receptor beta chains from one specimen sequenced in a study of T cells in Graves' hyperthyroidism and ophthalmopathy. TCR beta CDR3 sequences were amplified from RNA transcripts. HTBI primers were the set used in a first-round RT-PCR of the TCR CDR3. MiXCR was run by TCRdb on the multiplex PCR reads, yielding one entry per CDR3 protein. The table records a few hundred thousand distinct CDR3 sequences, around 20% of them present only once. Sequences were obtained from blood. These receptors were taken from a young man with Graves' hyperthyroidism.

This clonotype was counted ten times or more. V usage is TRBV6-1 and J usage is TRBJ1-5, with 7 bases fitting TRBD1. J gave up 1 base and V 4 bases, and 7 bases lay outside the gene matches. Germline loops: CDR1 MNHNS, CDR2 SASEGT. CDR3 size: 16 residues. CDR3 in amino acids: CASSGDRRTSNQPQHF. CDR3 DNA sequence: TGTGCCAGCAGTGGGGACAGACGGACAAGCAATCAGCCCCAGCATTTT.

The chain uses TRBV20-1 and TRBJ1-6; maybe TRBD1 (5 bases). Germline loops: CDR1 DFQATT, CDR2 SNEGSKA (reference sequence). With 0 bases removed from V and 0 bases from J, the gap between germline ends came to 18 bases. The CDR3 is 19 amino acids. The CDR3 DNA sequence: TGCAGTGCTAGAGATTCGAGGGGCTCCGCCAACTCCTATAATTCACCCCTCCACTTT. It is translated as CSARDSRGSANSYNSPLHF.

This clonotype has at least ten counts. The CDR3 region is CASRQARGNTIYF. The DNA for the CDR3 is TGTGCCAGCAGGCAGGCAAGAGGAAACACCATATATTTT. This rearrangement joins TRBV6-4 to TRBJ1-3; unclear D gene. The CDR3 covers 13 residues. Per germline, CDR1 MRHNA and CDR2 SNTAGT. The V end was cut by 6 bases, the J end by 4 bases, with 10 bases between.

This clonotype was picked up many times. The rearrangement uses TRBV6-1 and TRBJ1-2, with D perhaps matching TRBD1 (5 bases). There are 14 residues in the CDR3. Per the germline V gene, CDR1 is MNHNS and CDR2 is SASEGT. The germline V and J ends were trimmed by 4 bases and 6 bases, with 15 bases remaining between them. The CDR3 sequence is CASSAAWGNNGYTF. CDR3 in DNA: TGTGCCAGCAGTGCCGCTTGGGGGAATAATGGCTACACCTTC.

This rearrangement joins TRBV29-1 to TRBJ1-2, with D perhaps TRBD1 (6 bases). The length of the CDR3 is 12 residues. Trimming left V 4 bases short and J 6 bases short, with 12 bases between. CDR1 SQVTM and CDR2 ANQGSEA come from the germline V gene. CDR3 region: CSVGGGADGYTF. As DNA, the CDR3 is TGCAGCGTTGGAGGGGGGGCTGATGGCTACACCTTC. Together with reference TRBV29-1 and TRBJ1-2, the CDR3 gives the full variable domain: SAVISQKPSRDICQRGTSLTIQCQVDSQVTMMFWYRQQPGQSLTLIATANQGSEATYESGFVIDKFPISRPNLTFSTLTVSNMSPEDSSIYLCSVGGGADGYTFGSGTRLTVV.

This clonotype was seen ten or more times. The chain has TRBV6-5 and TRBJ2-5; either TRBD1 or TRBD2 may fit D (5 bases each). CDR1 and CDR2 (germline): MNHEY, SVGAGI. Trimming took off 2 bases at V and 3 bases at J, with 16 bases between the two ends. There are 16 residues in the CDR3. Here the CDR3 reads CASSYRDGSPEETQYF. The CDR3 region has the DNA TGTGCCAGCAGTTACCGGGACGGGTCTCCGGAAGAGACCCAGTACTTC.

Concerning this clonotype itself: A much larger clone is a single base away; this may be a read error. CDR3 amino acids: CSVTRTQRTEACF. The CDR3 nucleotides read TGCAGCGTGACGAGGACTCAGAGAACTGAAGCTTGCTTT. The chain recombines TRBV29-1 with TRBJ1-1; D gene ambiguous. CDR3 length equals 13 residues. The germline CDR1 and CDR2 sequences are SQVTM and ANQGSEA.